These 20 T cell receptor beta chains came from one sample sequenced in a study of T cells expressing NK-cell markers. TCRdb reprocessed the 5' RACE reads and reports one entry per CDR3 protein, with no DNA. This table lists about 190,000 distinct CDR3 sequences. The specimen was blood T cells: a sorted CD56 or NKG2C T cell subset, CD4+ or CD8+ T cells, or bulk PBMC T cells (not recorded which). The receptor set was obtained from a man aged 18-75 years in good health.

This chain uses TRBV4-1 with TRBJ1-1. Germline V gene sequence: CDR1 MGHRA, CDR2 YSYEKL. CDR3 size: 13 residues. The CDR3 sequence: CASSQAVGTEAFF.

V is TRBV11-2 and J is TRBJ2-1; the TCRdb D gene call, TRBD2, has no DNA to confirm it. Looked up from germline, CDR1 is SGHAT and CDR2 is FQNNGV. CDR3 length equals 18 residues. The CDR3 reads CASSLDSSGDQVTGEQFF.

J is TRBJ2-7 and V is TRBV19; without DNA, the TCRdb call of TRBD2 cannot be checked. The CDR3 contains 15 residues. The germline V gene has CDR1 LNHDA and CDR2 SQIVND (reference sequence). This CDR3 is CASSGLAGQSYEQYF.

The chain recombines TRBV6-1 with TRBJ2-1. CDR1 is MNHNS, CDR2 SASEGT, per germline. The CDR3 has 15 amino acids. The chain's CDR3 is CASSVTKSSYNEQFF.

The chain couples TRBV29-1 to TRBJ1-1. The germline CDR1 and CDR2 sequences are SQVTM and ANQGSEA. CDR3 size: 14 residues. The CDR3: CSASLRVGNTEAFF. The full variable domain, rest sourced from reference TRBV29-1 and TRBJ1-1, is SAVISQKPSRDICQRGTSLTIQCQVDSQVTMMFWYRQQPGQSLTLIATANQGSEATYESGFVIDKFPISRPNLTFSTLTVSNMSPEDSSIYLCSASLRVGNTEAFFGQGTRLTVV.

The chain carries TRBV11-2 and TRBJ2-7; TCRdb's D call of TRBD2 is untestable without DNA. The CDR3 is made up of 14 amino acids. CDR1 and CDR2 from the germline V gene are SGHAT and FQNNGV. CDR3 sequence: CASSLASREVEQYF.

The gene calls are TRBV9 and TRBJ2-2; the D call of TRBD1 rests on TCRdb alone, since no DNA is present to check it. Germline CDR1 SGDLS, CDR2 YYNGEE. This CDR3 contains 14 residues. CDR3: CASRQGGDTGELFF.

This chain links TRBV18 with TRBJ1-4; TCRdb indicates TRBD1, and absent DNA this call remains unverified. The CDR3 runs to 16 residues. Germline CDR1 and CDR2: KGHSH and LQKENI. The CDR3 reads CASSPNTPAPNEKLFF.

The chain joins TRBV3-1 to TRBJ1-2; no DNA is available, so the TRBD1 call from TCRdb remains unchecked. Per germline, CDR1 LGHDT and CDR2 YNNKEL (reference sequence). The CDR3 has 14 residues. CDR3 sequence reads: CASSPDREGYGYTF.

V usage is TRBV2 and J usage is TRBJ2-1. The CDR3 has 13 residues. Germline CDR1 and CDR2: SNHLY and FYNNEI. The CDR3 protein is CASIGTRYNEQFF.

The chain recombines TRBV2 with TRBJ2-6; TCRdb selects TRBD1, and the lack of DNA leaves this call unchecked. The V gene's germline CDR1 is SNHLY and CDR2 FYNNEI. The CDR3 is made up of 18 amino acids. The CDR3 sequence: CASIPGTGASSGANVLTF.

This chain connects TRBV4-1 to TRBJ2-5; absent DNA, TCRdb's TRBD2 call cannot be checked. There are 16 residues in the CDR3. CDR1 is MGHRA, CDR2 YSYEKL, per germline. The CDR3 region is CASSPRLAGVQETQYF.

V usage is TRBV28 and J usage is TRBJ2-1. The germline gives CDR1 MDHEN, CDR2 SYDVKM. The CDR3 is 15 amino acids. The CDR3 spells CASSFDGTSYNEQFF.

The chain has TRBV7-8 and TRBJ1-2; checking the TCRdb D call of TRBD1 is not possible without DNA. Germline CDR1 and CDR2: SGHVS and FQNEAQ. The CDR3 length is 14 residues. The CDR3 is CASSLDRWGYGYTF.

The rearrangement joins TRBV14 to TRBJ2-7; the TCRdb call, TRBD2, lacks DNA for checking. In germline, CDR1 is SGHDN, CDR2 FVKESK. CDR3 length: 14 amino acids. CDR3 in amino acids: CASSPGLTSYEQYF.

V is TRBV3-1 and J is TRBJ2-7; the D call of TRBD2 rests on TCRdb alone, since no DNA is present to check it. This CDR3 spans 14 amino acids. Germline V gene sequence: CDR1 LGHDT, CDR2 YNNKEL (reference sequence). The CDR3 loop is CASSPGGLDYEQYF.

This rearrangement joins TRBV5-6 to TRBJ2-3; TCRdb designates TRBD2, a call that cannot be tested without DNA. CDR1 SGHDT and CDR2 YYEEEE come from the germline V gene. The CDR3 has 15 residues. The CDR3 is CASSLGGFITDTQYF.

The chain links TRBV7-9 to TRBJ1-2. Germline lookup yields CDR1 SEHNR and CDR2 FQNEAQ (reference sequence). This CDR3 region has 17 residues. The CDR3 loop is CASSLAFRTSSDYGYTF. The full variable domain, its missing parts supplied by reference TRBV7-9 and TRBJ1-2, is DTGVSQNPRHKITKRGQNVTFRCDPISEHNRLYWYRQTLGQGPEFLTYFQNEAQLEKSRLLSDRFSAERPKGSFSTLEIQRTEQGDSAMYLCASSLAFRTSSDYGYTFGSGTRLTVV.

V and J are TRBV29-1 and TRBJ1-1; checking the TCRdb D call of TRBD1 is not possible without DNA. CDR1 is SQVTM and CDR2 is ANQGSEA in the germline V gene. The CDR3 is made up of 12 amino acids. The CDR3 sequence: CSVESGAGEAFF.

The CDR3 spells CAIGDRVDEQYF. The V and J genes are TRBV10-3 and TRBJ2-7; the D call of TRBD1 rests on TCRdb alone, since no DNA is present to check it. CDR1 and CDR2 (germline): ENHRY, SYGVKD. The CDR3 contains 12 residues.